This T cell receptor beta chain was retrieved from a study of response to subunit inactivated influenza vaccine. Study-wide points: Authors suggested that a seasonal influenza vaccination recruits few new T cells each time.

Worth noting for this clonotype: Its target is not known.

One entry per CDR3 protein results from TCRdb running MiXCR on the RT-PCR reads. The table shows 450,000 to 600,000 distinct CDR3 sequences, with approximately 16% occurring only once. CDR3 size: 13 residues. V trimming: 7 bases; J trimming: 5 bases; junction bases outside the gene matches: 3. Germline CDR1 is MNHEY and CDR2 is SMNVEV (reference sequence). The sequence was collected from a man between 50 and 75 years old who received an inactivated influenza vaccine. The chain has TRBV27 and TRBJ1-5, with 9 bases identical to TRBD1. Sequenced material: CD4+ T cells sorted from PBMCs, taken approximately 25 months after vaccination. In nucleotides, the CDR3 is TGTGCCAGCAAGGGACAGGGCGATCAGCCCCAGCATTTT. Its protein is CASKGQGDQPQHF.